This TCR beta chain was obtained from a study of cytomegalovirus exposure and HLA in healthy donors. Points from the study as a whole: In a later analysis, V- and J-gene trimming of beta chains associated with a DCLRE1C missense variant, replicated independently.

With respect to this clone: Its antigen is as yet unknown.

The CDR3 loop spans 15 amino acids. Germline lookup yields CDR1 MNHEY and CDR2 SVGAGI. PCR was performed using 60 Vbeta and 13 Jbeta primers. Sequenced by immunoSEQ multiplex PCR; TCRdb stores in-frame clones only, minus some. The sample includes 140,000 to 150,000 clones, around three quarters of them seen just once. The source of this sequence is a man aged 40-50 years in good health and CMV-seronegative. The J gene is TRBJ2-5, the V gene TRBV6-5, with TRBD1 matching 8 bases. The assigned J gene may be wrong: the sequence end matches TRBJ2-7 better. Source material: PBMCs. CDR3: CASSYSMGTGYEQYF. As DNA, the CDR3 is TGTGCCAGCAGTTACTCGATGGGGACAGGCTACGAGCAGTACTTC.